The rows below give T cell receptor beta chains drawn from one sample of a study of naive and memory T cell subsets. TCRdb fed the UMI-ligation and nested PCR reads into MiXCR, producing one record per CDR3 protein. This sample has some 31,000 distinct CDR3 sequences; 18% occur once, and the top ten carry about 3%. Sequenced sample: effector memory CD4+ T cells from blood. These receptors were collected from a human donor in good health. CDR3s leave out the opening cysteine and the closing phenylalanine or tryptophan.

v_call	cdr3_aa
TRBV28	ASTRIGEAYGYT
TRBV11-2	ASSFRLAGVGSTDTQY
TRBV2	ASSGGGGAGQPQH
TRBV4-1	ASSQVGKRNTEAF
TRBV9	ASSVVGAGNKAF
TRBV27	ASSLGSAGTGYT
TRBV5-5	ASSFLRDRAYEQY
TRBV9	ASSSRQGMDTGELF
TRBV28	ASSLRYGEPQH
TRBV27	ASSYRGVDANTGELF
TRBV4-2	ASSQVRGGTSKNIQY
TRBV27	ASNFAGGRDTQY
TRBV14	ASSQGQGRYEQY
TRBV6-5	ASSHGGYEQY
TRBV5-1	ASSGGQVGDDGYT
TRBV20-1	SASARETSTDTQY
TRBV28	ASSPAVAGWSNQPQH
TRBV10-3	AISLAGDTDTQY
TRBV6-2/TRBV6-3	ASSPPDRWGQPQH
TRBV28	ASSFRTQNSPLH
TRBV27	ASSSLAGNEQY
TRBV18	ASSPSYGGQGAGVNYGYT
TRBV5-1	ASSLDAMNTEAF
TRBV27	ASSERAGRNGYT
TRBV14	ASSLSSGTSGRDEQY
TRBV2	ASSGGGGAFQPQH
TRBV2	ARGLAGEGTQY
TRBV28	ASSPRDFRSYNEQF
TRBV5-1	ASSPGYPDTQY
TRBV30	AWSVVRGRRTDTQY
TRBV7-7	ASSLRTSGAGELF
TRBV20-1	SAGAGGDTQETQY
TRBV5-1	ASSLVLAGGDTQY
TRBV12-3/TRBV12-4	ASSSFRGPTDTQY
TRBV6-2/TRBV6-3	ASSRTGSEGYT
TRBV27	ASSSTGDLSEQY
TRBV5-4	ASSSLGQGIISGELF
TRBV3-1	ASSRGNSYEQY
TRBV10-3	AISANSGRPNTEAF
TRBV28	ASRDGQGGYGYT
TRBV27	ASSLSWTSGYNEQF
TRBV11-2	ASSLTLAGGPREQF
TRBV5-1	ASSSGVETGELF
TRBV12-3/TRBV12-4	ASSFGYNEQY
TRBV30	AWSVGQNTDTQY
TRBV6-6	ASSWGGLAGVHEQF
TRBV7-2	ASSRDSGAAKNIQY
TRBV18	ASSPPGHSQETQY
TRBV20-1	SAMDRGPEAF
TRBV6-2/TRBV6-3	ASSSLAGSNQPQH
TRBV20-1	SAHQGPSEKLF
TRBV20-1	SARAPGPTSGRYNEQF
TRBV11-3	ASSPGGSYNEQF
TRBV4-2	ASSVQGRGMNTEAF
TRBV7-2	ASSRSDRGNRQF
TRBV19	ASGTGQPQH
TRBV4-2	ASSQGAGVTDTQY
TRBV20-1	SARDASGRAREQF
TRBV5-1	ASSSSGNQETQY